This T cell receptor beta chain was sequenced during a study of shared clonotypes between healthy human individuals. General study findings and limits: Naive CD4 clonotypes overlapped across a few donors at about 5.2%. Only blood samples were collected, and tissue repertoires likely differ.

V was cut by 2 bases and J by 4 bases, with 15 bases left in between. Looked up from germline, CDR1 is MGHRA and CDR2 is YSYEKL. CDR3 size: 16 residues. About this clone itself: No antigen is known for it.

Authors' data handling: Owing to the provision of junction-only sequences devoid of quality scores by immunoSEQ, filtering differed. Only in-frame clones appear in the TCRdb table, and some are missing; sequencing was by immunoSEQ multiplex PCR. That table supplies the V and J calls and clone size; D and trimming were determined from the DNA. The sample lists about 2 million clones, 90% to 95% occurring once. V is TRBV4-1 and J is TRBJ1-3; D uncertain. Sequenced: naive CD4+ T cells sorted from blood. As to subset: CD45RA+ positively selected. The sequence was collected from a young man in good health. In DNA form, the CDR3 reads TGCGCCAGCAGCCAAACGCCTCGGGGTCCAGGAAACACCATATATTTT. It translates to CASSQTPRGPGNTIYF.